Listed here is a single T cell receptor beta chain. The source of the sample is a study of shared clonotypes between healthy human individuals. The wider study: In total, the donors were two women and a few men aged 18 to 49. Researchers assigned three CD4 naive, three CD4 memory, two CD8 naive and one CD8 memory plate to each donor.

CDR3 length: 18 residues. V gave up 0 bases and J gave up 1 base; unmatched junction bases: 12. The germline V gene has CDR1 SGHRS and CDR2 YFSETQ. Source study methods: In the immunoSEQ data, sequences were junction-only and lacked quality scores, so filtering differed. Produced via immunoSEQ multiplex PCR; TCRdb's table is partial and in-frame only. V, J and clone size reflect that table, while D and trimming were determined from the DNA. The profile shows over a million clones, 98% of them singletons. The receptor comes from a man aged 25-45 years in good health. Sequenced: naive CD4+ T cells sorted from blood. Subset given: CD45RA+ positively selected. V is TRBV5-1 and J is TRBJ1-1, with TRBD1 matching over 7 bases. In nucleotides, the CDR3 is TGCGCCAGCAGCTTGGTGGTGGGTAGGGGGCCGGGGAACACTGAAGCTTTCTTT. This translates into CASSLVVGRGPGNTEAFF.